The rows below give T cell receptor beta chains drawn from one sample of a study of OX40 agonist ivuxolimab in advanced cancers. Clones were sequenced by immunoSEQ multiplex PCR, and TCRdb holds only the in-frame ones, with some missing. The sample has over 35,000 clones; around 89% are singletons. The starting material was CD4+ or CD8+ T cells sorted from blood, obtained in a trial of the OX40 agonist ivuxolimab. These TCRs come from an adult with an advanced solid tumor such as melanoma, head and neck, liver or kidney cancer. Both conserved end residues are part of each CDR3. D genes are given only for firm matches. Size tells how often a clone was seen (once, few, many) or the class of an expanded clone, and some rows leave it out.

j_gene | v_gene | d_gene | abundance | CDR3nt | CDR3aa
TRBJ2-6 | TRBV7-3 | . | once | TGTGCCAGCAGCTCTGGGGCCAACGTCCTGACTTTC | CASSSGANVLTF
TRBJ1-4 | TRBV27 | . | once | TGTGCCAGCAGGACGACGGGGGATGAAAAACTGTTTTTT | CASRTTGDEKLFF
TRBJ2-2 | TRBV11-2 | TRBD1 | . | TGTGCCAGCAGCTTTCCTCGGACAGGGGAATACACCGGGGAGCTGTTTTTT | CASSFPRTGEYTGELFF
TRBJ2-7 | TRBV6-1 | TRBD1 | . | TGTGCCAGCAGTGACTGGGGGACAGGGGGCGGAATGTCGCAGTACTTC | CASSDWGTGGGMSQYF
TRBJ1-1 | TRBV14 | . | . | TGTGCCAGCAGCCAAGGAGGCCCAGGAATCGCTGAAGCTTTCTTT | CASSQGGPGIAEAFF
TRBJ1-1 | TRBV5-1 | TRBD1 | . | TGCGCCAGCAGCTTCCTCCAGGGGGCTGGAGCTGAAGCTTTCTTT | CASSFLQGAGAEAFF
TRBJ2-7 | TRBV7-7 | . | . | TGTGCTAGCAGCTTATATGGCTCCCTCGAGCAGTACTTC | CASSLYGSLEQYF
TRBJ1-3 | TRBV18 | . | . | TGTGTCAGCTCACCGGTGGGTTCCGGAAACACCATATATTTT | CVSSPVGSGNTIYF
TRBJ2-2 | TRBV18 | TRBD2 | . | TGTGCCAGCTCACGACTATTGACCGGGGCGGGAGCCACCGGGGAGCTGTTTTTT | CASSRLLTGAGATGELFF
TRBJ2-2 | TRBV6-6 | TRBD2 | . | TGTGCCAGCAGGGGACTAGCGGGGGGCAACACCGGGGAGCTGTTTTTT | CASRGLAGGNTGELFF
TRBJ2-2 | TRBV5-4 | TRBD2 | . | TGTGCCAGCAGCTTGGCCGGGAGGAGAGGGGAGCTGTTTTTT | CASSLAGRRGELFF
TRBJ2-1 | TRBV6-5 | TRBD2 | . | TGTGCCAGCAGCCGAGCGGGGAGCTCCTACAATGAGCAGTTCTTC | CASSRAGSSYNEQFF
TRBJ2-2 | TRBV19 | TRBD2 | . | TGTGCCAGTACCCACCCGGGCGGGGGATGGAGTGACCCGGGGGAGCTGTTTTTT | CASTHPGGGWSDPGELFF
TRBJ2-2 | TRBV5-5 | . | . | TGTGCCAGCACCCAGGGGTGGAACACCGGGGAGCTGTTTTTT | CASTQGWNTGELFF
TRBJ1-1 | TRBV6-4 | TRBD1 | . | TGTGCCAGCAGCAAAGGGACAGGGAACACTGAAGCTTTCTTT | CASSKGTGNTEAFF
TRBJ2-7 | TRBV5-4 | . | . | TGTGCCAGCAGGCGACCCGGTGACGAGCAGTACTTC | CASRRPGDEQYF
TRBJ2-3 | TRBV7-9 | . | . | TGTGCCAGCAGCTTCAGGGACACAGATACGCAGTATTTT | CASSFRDTDTQYF
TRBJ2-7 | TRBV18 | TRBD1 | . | TGTGCCAGCTCCCTCGGGACAGGGGGAACCTACGAGCAGTACTTC | CASSLGTGGTYEQYF
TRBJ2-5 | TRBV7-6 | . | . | TGTGCCAGCAGCATCGAAGAGACCCAGTACTTC | CASSIEETQYF
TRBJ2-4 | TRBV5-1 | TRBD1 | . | TGCGCCAGCAGCACCGGGACAGCTCAAAACGTTCAGTACTTC | CASSTGTAQNVQYF
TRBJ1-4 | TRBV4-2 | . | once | TGTGCCAGCAGCCAAGAAGGGGGGGCGGCTAATGAAAAACTGTTTTTT | CASSQEGGAANEKLFF
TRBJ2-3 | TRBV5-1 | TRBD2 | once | TGCGCCAGCAGCTTGGGGACTAGCGGAAGCACAGATACGCAGTATTTT | CASSLGTSGSTDTQYF